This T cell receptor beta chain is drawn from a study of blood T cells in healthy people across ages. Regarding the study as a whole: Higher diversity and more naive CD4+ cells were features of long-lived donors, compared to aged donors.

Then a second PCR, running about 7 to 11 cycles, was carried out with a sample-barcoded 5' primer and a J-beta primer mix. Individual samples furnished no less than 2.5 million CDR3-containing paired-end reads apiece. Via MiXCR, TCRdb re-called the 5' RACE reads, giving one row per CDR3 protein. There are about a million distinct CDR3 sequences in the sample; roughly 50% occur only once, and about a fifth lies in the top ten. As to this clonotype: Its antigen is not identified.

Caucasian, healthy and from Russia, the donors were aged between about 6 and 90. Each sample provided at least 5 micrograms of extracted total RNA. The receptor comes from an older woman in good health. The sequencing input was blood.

Here the CDR3 DNA reads TGTGCCAGCAGCAAAAATGAGGGATTCGATCAGCCCCAGCATTTT. Translating gives CASSKNEGFDQPQHF. The chain is built from TRBV21-1 and TRBJ1-5. TRBV21-1 is an annotated pseudogene. The CDR3 runs 15 residues.